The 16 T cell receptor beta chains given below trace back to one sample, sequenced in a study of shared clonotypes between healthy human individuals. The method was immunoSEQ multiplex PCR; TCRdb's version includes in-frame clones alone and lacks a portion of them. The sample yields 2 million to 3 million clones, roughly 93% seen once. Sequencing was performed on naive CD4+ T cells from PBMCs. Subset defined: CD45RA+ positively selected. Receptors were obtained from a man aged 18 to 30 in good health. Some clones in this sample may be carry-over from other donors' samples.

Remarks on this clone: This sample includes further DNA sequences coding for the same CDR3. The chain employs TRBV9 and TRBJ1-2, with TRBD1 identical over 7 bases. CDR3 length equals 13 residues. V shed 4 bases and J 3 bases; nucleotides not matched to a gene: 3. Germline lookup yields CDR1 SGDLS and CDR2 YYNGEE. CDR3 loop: CASSPGTDYGYTF. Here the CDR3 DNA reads TGTGCCAGCAGCCCCGGGACAGACTATGGCTACACCTTC.

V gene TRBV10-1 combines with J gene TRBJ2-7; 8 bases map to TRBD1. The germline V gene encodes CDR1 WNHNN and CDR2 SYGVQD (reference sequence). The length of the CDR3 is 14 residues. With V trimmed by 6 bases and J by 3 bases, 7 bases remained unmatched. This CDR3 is CASSPGTGYYEQYF. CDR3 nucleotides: TGCGCCAGCAGCCCGGGGACAGGTTACTACGAGCAGTACTTC.

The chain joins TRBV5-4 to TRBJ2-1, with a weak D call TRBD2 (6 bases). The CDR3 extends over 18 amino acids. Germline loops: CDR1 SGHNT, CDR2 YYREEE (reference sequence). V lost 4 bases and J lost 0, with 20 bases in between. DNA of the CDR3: TGTGCCAGCAGCCCACCGAGTAGCGGATCTAGCTCCTACAATGAGCAGTTCTTC. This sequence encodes CASSPPSSGSSSYNEQFF.

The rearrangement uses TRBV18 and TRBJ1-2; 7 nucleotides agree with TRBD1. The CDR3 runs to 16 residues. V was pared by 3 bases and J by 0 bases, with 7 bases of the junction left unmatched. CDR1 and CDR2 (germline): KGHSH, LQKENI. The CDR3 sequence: CASSPLRQGTNYGYTF. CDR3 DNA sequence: TGTGCCAGCTCACCCCTCCGACAGGGAACTAACTATGGCTACACCTTC. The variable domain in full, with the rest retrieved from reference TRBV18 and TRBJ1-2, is NAGVMQNPRHLVRRRGQEARLRCSPMKGHSHVYWYRQLPEEGLKFMVYLQKENIIDESGMPKERFSAEFPKEGPSILRIQQVVRGDSAAYFCASSPLRQGTNYGYTFGSGTRLTVV.

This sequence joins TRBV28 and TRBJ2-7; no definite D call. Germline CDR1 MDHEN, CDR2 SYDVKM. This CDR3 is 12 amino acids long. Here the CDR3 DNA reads TGTGCGGTCTGGACGGCCGACTACGAGCAGTACTTC. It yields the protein CAVWTADYEQYF.

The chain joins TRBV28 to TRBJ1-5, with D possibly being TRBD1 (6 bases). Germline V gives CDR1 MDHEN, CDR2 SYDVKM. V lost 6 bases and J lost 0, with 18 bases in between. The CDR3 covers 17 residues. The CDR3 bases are TGTGCCAGCAGGGTTCTGGAGGCAGGGGATAGCAATCAGCCCCAGCATTTT. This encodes CASRVLEAGDSNQPQHF.

This chain's CDR3 is CASSFSDRGYNEQFF. Here the CDR3 DNA reads TGTGCCAGCAGTTTCTCGGACAGGGGGTACAATGAGCAGTTCTTC. The chain has TRBV28 and TRBJ2-1; 10 nucleotides agree with TRBD1. From germline, CDR1 is MDHEN and CDR2 SYDVKM. V lost 3 bases and J lost 4; bases outside the gene matches: 3. The CDR3 is made up of 15 amino acids.

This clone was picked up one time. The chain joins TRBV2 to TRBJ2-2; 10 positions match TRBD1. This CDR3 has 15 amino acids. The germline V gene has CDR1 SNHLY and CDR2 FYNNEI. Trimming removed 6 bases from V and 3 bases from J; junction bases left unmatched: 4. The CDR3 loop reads CASRRGTGDTGELFF. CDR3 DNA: TGTGCCAGCAGGAGGGGGACAGGGGACACCGGGGAGCTGTTTTTT.

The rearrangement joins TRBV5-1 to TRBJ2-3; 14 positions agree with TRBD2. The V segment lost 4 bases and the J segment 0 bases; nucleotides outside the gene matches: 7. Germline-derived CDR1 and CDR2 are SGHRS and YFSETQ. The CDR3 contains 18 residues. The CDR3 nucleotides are TGCGCCAGCAGCGACGGGACTAGCGGGAGAACTAGCACAGATACGCAGTATTTT. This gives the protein CASSDGTSGRTSTDTQYF.

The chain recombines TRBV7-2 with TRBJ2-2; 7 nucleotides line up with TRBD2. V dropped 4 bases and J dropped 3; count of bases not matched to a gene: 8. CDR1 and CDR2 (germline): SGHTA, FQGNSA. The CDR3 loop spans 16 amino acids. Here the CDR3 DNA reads TGTGCCAGCAGCTCCCGGCGGGGAGGGTACACCGGGGAGCTGTTTTTT. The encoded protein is CASSSRRGGYTGELFF.

DNA for the CDR3: TGTGCCAGCTCCCAACAAGGCCGGTTGAACACTGAAGCTTTCTTT. Amino acids: CASSQQGRLNTEAFF. The chain carries TRBV18 and TRBJ1-1; D ambiguous. This CDR3 has 15 residues. V was clipped by 6 bases and J by 0 bases, with 14 bases between them. CDR1 and CDR2 from the germline V gene are KGHSH and LQKENI.

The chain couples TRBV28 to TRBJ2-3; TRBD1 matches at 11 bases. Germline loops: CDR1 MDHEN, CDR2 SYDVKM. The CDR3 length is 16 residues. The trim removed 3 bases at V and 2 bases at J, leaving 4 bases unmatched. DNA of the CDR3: TGTGCCAGCAGTTTCGGGACAGGGGGTTTCACAGATACGCAGTATTTT. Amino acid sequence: CASSFGTGGFTDTQYF.

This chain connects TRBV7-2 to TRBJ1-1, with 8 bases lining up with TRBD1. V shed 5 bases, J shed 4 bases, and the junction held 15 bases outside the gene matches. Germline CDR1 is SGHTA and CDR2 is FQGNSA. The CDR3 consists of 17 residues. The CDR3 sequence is CASSQPAGGAVGTEAFF. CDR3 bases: TGTGCCAGCAGCCAGCCGGCAGGGGGCGCAGTGGGCACTGAAGCTTTCTTT.

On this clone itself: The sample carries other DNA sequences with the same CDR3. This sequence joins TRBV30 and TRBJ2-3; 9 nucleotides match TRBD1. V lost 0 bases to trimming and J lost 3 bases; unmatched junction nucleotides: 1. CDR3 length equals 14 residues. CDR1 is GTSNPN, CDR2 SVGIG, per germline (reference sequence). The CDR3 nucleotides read TGTGCCTGGAGTGTAGGACAGGGGACAGATACGCAGTATTTT. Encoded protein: CAWSVGQGTDTQYF. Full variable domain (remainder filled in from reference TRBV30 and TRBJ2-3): SQTIHQWPATLVQPVGSPLSLECTVEGTSNPNLYWYRQAAGRGLQLLFYSVGIGQISSEVPQNLSASRPQDRQFILSSKKLLLSDSGFYLCAWSVGQGTDTQYFGPGTRLTVL.

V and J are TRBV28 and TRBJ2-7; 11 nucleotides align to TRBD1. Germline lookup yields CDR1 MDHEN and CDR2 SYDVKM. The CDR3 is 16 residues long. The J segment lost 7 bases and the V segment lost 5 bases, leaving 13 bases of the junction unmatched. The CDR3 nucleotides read TGTGCCAGCAGTCTCATAGGGGGACAGGGGGTGTGGGAGCAGTACTTC. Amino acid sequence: CASSLIGGQGVWEQYF.

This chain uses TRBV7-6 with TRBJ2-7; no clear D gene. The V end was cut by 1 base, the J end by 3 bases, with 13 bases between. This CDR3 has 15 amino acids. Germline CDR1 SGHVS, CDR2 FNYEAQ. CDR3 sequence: CASSLGGTHSYEQYF. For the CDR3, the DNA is TGTGCCAGCAGCTTAGGGGGTACTCATAGCTACGAGCAGTACTTC.